The text below deals with one T cell receptor (beta chain). The data were taken from a study of cytomegalovirus exposure and HLA in healthy donors. A multiplex PCR was run with 60 Vbeta primers and 13 Jbeta primers. Assay used: immunoSEQ multiplex PCR; TCRdb lists only in-frame clones, some missing. The repertoire has about 160,000 clones, around 90% of them found once; the top ten carry approximately 0.85%. The clonotype comes from a woman aged 30 to 39 in good health and CMV-seronegative. The specimen was PBMCs.

The CDR3 DNA reads as TGTGCCAGCAGCTTAGATCTGGCGGGGCTCCGGAATGAGCAGTTCTTC. Its translation is CASSLDLAGLRNEQFF. The rearrangement uses TRBV7-6 and TRBJ2-1, with a possible D match to TRBD2 (6 bases). The CDR3 covers 16 residues. V lost 1 base and J lost 7, with 17 bases in between. CDR1 and CDR2 from the germline V gene are SGHVS and FNYEAQ.